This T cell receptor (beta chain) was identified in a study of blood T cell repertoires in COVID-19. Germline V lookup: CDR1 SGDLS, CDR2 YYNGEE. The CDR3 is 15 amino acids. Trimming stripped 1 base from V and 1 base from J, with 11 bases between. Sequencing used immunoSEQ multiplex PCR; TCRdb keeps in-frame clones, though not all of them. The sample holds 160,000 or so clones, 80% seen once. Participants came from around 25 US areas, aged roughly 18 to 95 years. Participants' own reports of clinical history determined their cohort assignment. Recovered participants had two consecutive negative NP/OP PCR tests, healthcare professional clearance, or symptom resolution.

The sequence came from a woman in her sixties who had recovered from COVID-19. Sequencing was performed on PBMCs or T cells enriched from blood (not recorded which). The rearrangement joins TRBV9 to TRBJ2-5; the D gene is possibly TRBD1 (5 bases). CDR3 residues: CASSVQGRPQETQYF. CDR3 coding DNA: TGTGCCAGCAGCGTACAGGGCAGGCCCCAAGAGACCCAGTACTTC.